The clone carrying this TCR beta chain was seen ten or more times. This entry is derived from a study of CD8+CD57+ T cells in acquired aplastic anemia. The wider study: The study obtained an average of around 3.1 ug of DNA from sorted CD4+ and CD8+ cells.

According to the study, genomic DNA was the template for TCR beta VDJ and CDR3 profiling. TCRdb passed the reads through MiXCR, listing each CDR3 protein once. The sample has 95,000 to 150,000 distinct CDR3 sequences; 58% are singletons. Germline V gene sequence: CDR1 PRHDT, CDR2 FYEKMQ (reference sequence). This CDR3 region has 13 residues. Trimming removed 1 base at V and 7 bases at J, with 8 bases between. The patients chosen for sequencing had shown expansion of CD8+CD57+ cells (detected by flow cytometry). No therapy was given to patients before blood sampling. The sequence came from a human donor with aplastic anemia. The chain links TRBV13 to TRBJ1-5; D is ambiguous. Sequencing was performed on sorted CD4+, CD8+, or CD8+CD57+ T cells (not recorded which) from PBMCs. Here the CDR3 reads CASSLAREQPQHF. The DNA of the CDR3 is TGTGCCAGCAGCTTAGCTAGGGAACAGCCCCAGCATTTT.